Below are 25 T cell receptor beta chains sequenced from a single sample in a study of radiotherapy plus CTLA-4 blockade in lung cancer. Sequencing was performed with immunoSEQ multiplex PCR; in TCRdb, only in-frame clones are kept and a portion is missing. The sample contains about 60,000 clones, around 80% of which appear only once. The sequencing used peripheral blood, collected from a patient treated with radiotherapy plus ipilimumab. These receptors were collected from a human donor with non-small cell lung cancer who had a partial response to radiotherapy plus ipilimumab.

This chain uses TRBV4-1 with TRBJ2-7; unclear D gene. This CDR3 region has 15 residues. Between the trimmed V and J ends, which lost 4 bases and 2 bases, there was a span of 15 bases. Looked up from germline, CDR1 is MGHRA and CDR2 is YSYEKL. The CDR3 DNA follows: TGCGCCAGCAGCCCGTTAGGAGCGTCGACCTACGAGCAGTACTTC. Protein sequence: CASSPLGASTYEQYF.

The genes are TRBV7-2 and TRBJ2-5; 7 positions match TRBD2. Germline values: CDR1 SGHTA, CDR2 FQGNSA. This CDR3 region has 12 residues. V trimming: 3 bases; J trimming: 11 bases; junction bases outside the gene matches: 6. For the CDR3, the DNA is TGTGCCAGCAGCTTCGGGGGGTGGGAGCAGTACTTC. Its protein is CASSFGGWEQYF.

The genes are TRBV28 and TRBJ1-5; TRBD1 is a possible D gene (5 bases). In germline, CDR1 is MDHEN, CDR2 SYDVKM. This CDR3 comprises 15 residues. The germline V and J ends were trimmed by 4 bases and 6 bases, with 16 bases remaining between them. CDR3 residues: CASSSPRRGLQPQHF. CDR3 DNA: TGTGCCAGCAGTTCCCCGAGGAGGGGCCTTCAGCCCCAGCATTTT. Full variable domain (outside the CDR3, taken from reference TRBV28 and TRBJ1-5): DVKVTQSSRYLVKRTGEKVFLECVQDMDHENMFWYRQDPGLGLRLIYFSYDVKMKEKGDIPEGYSVSREKKERFSLILESASTNQTSMYLCASSSPRRGLQPQHFGDGTRLSIL.

The chain joins TRBV28 to TRBJ1-5; 9 positions match TRBD1. CDR1 MDHEN and CDR2 SYDVKM come from the germline V gene. This CDR3 spans 13 amino acids. V trimming: 6 bases; J trimming: 6 bases; junction bases outside the gene matches: 3. This chain's CDR3 is CASSTTGGQPQHF. In DNA, the CDR3 is TGTGCCAGCAGCACGACAGGGGGTCAGCCCCAGCATTTT. The whole variable domain, remainder taken from reference TRBV28 and TRBJ1-5, is DVKVTQSSRYLVKRTGEKVFLECVQDMDHENMFWYRQDPGLGLRLIYFSYDVKMKEKGDIPEGYSVSREKKERFSLILESASTNQTSMYLCASSTTGGQPQHFGDGTRLSIL.

The V and J genes are TRBV29-1 and TRBJ2-1; TRBD1 might be the D (5 bases). Trimming left V 7 bases short and J 4 bases short, with 11 bases between. The CDR3 has 12 amino acids. Per the germline V gene, CDR1 is SQVTM and CDR2 is ANQGSEA. CDR3 in DNA: TGCAGCGCGGGTGACAGTTACAATGAGCAGTTCTTC. Translated, it gives CSAGDSYNEQFF.

The rearrangement links TRBV9 to TRBJ2-1; tentatively, D is TRBD2 (6 bases). V lost 4 bases, J lost 1 base, and 18 bases lay in between. Germline CDR1 and CDR2: SGDLS and YYNGEE. The CDR3 sequence is 17 residues long. The CDR3 reads CASSPRGSGTSYNEQFF. The CDR3 DNA reads as TGTGCCAGCAGCCCCCGGGGTAGCGGAACGTCCTACAATGAGCAGTTCTTC.

The chain recombines TRBV28 with TRBJ1-4; the match to TRBD1 covers 9 bases. The CDR3 sequence is 15 residues long. Trimming at V came to 5 bases and at J to 5 bases, leaving 6 bases not matched to a gene. CDR1 is MDHEN, CDR2 SYDVKM, per germline. For the CDR3, the DNA is TGTGCCAGCAGTAAATCGGGACAGGGAAATGAAAAACTGTTTTTT. Translated: CASSKSGQGNEKLFF.

The chain joins TRBV5-4 to TRBJ2-5; 11 nucleotides line up with TRBD2. The CDR3 contains 17 residues. V trimming: 0 bases; J trimming: 5 bases; junction bases outside the gene matches: 9. Germline V CDR1 and CDR2: SGHNT, YYREEE (reference sequence). The CDR3 here is CASSLAVLAGGTETQYF. CDR3 DNA sequence: TGTGCCAGCAGCTTGGCTGTCCTAGCGGGGGGAACGGAGACCCAGTACTTC.

CDR3: CASSFGDSSTEAFF. Written as DNA, the CDR3 is TGTGCCAGCAGCTTCGGGGACAGCAGCACTGAAGCTTTCTTT. The J gene is TRBJ1-1, the V gene TRBV11-2; 7 bases fit TRBD1. The ends lost 3 bases at V and 4 bases at J; junction bases unmatched: 5. This CDR3 is built from 14 residues. Germline V lookup: CDR1 SGHAT, CDR2 FQNNGV. The variable domain in full, with the rest retrieved from reference TRBV11-2 and TRBJ1-1, is EAGVAQSPRYKIIEKRQSVAFWCNPISGHATLYWYQQILGQGPKLLIQFQNNGVVDDSQLPKDRFSAERLKGVDSTLKIQPAKLEDSAVYLCASSFGDSSTEAFFGQGTRLTVV.

The rearrangement links TRBV6-5 to TRBJ1-6; perhaps TRBD1 as D (6 bases). Germline V CDR1 and CDR2: MNHEY, SVGAGI. V was clipped by 8 bases and J by 6 bases, with 11 bases between them. The CDR3 consists of 13 residues. CDR3 sequence reads: CASRLGGNSPLHF. As DNA, the CDR3 is TGTGCCAGCCGGCTAGGGGGTAATTCACCCCTCCACTTT.

The CDR3 spells CASSLEAGGFQETQYF. In DNA form, the CDR3 reads TGCGCCAGCAGCTTGGAGGCAGGGGGGTTCCAAGAGACCCAGTACTTC. The V gene is TRBV5-1, the J gene TRBJ2-5; D may be TRBD1 (7 bases). The CDR3 runs 16 residues. V lost 0 bases and J 1 base, leaving 13 bases between the germline ends. Germline-derived CDR1 and CDR2 are SGHRS and YFSETQ.

This chain joins TRBV2 and TRBJ1-5; D is unresolved. Germline-derived CDR1 and CDR2 are SNHLY and FYNNEI. The CDR3 consists of 15 residues. V lost 2 bases to trimming and J lost 0 bases, with 8 bases between them. The CDR3 region is CASSERSNSNQPQHF. Here the CDR3 DNA reads TGTGCCAGCAGTGAACGGTCGAATAGCAATCAGCCCCAGCATTTT. The whole variable domain, remainder taken from reference TRBV2 and TRBJ1-5, is EPEVTQTPSHQVTQMGQEVILRCVPISNHLYFYWYRQILGQKVEFLVSFYNNEISEKSEIFDDQFSVERPDGSNFTLKIRSTKLEDSAMYFCASSERSNSNQPQHFGDGTRLSIL.

The chain has TRBV5-4 and TRBJ2-7; 8 positions agree with TRBD1. Germline CDR1 and CDR2: SGHNT and YYREEE (reference sequence). V gave up 4 bases and J gave up 6 bases; unmatched junction bases: 12. The CDR3 covers 15 residues. Here the CDR3 DNA reads TGTGCCAGCAGCACAGAGGGACAGGCGTCGGGCGAGCAGTACTTC. Residues: CASSTEGQASGEQYF.

The CDR3 is CASSLDGTGGEKLFF. The CDR3 nucleotides read TGTGCCAGCAGCTTAGACGGGACAGGGGGAGAAAAACTGTTTTTT. This sequence joins TRBV11-2 and TRBJ1-4; 11 bases agree with TRBD1. The CDR3 spans 15 residues. Germline-derived CDR1 and CDR2 are SGHAT and FQNNGV. Trimming at V came to 0 bases and at J to 8 bases, leaving 2 bases not matched to a gene.

J is TRBJ2-7 and V is TRBV27, with a weak D call TRBD2 (7 bases). Germline CDR1 is MNHEY and CDR2 is SMNVEV (reference sequence). CDR3 length: 15 residues. Trimming stripped 5 bases from V and 3 bases from J, with 17 bases between. The CDR3 reads CASSVVGGHIYEQYF. DNA for the CDR3: TGTGCCAGCAGTGTCGTGGGGGGGCATATCTACGAGCAGTACTTC.

This chain's CDR3 is CASSQELAGRDEQFF. In DNA form, the CDR3 reads TGTGCCAGCAGCCAAGAGCTAGCGGGGAGGGATGAGCAGTTCTTC. This rearrangement joins TRBV4-2 to TRBJ2-1; 9 nucleotides agree with TRBD2. V trimming: 0 bases; J trimming: 8 bases; junction bases outside the gene matches: 5. Germline V gene data show CDR1 as LGHNA and CDR2 as YNFKEQ. CDR3 length: 15 residues.

The genes are TRBV7-3 and TRBJ2-1; 10 bases match TRBD2. In germline, CDR1 is SGHTA, CDR2 FQGTGA. This CDR3 has 13 residues. Losses at the gene ends were 5 bases for V and 10 bases for J; bases not matched to a gene: 5. The CDR3 DNA reads TGTGCCAGCAGCAACAGCGGGGGGGGCGAGCAGTTCTTC. It codes for CASSNSGGGEQFF.

This clone was picked up a small number of times. The J gene is TRBJ2-7, the V gene TRBV6-1; 7 positions match TRBD1. The CDR3 has 14 amino acids. The V segment lost 4 bases and the J segment 2 bases; nucleotides outside the gene matches: 5. Germline V gene lookup returns CDR1 MNHNS and CDR2 SASEGT. The CDR3 DNA is TGTGCCAGCAGTGTGGAGACAGGGCCCTACGAGCAGTACTTC. It yields the protein CASSVETGPYEQYF.

The CDR3 spells CAISEELTGNSYEQYF. The CDR3 bases are TGTGCCATCAGTGAAGAATTGACAGGGAACTCCTACGAGCAGTACTTC. This sequence joins TRBV10-3 and TRBJ2-7, with 7 positions matching TRBD1. V dropped 3 bases and J dropped 0; count of bases not matched to a gene: 8. The germline gives CDR1 ENHRY, CDR2 SYGVKD. This CDR3 has 16 amino acids.

This chain connects TRBV30 to TRBJ1-5; TRBD1 matches 8 bases. The CDR3 totals 18 residues. CDR1 GTSNPN and CDR2 SVGIG come from the germline V gene (reference sequence). V dropped 4 bases and J dropped 2; count of bases not matched to a gene: 16. CDR3 loop: CAWTSAEDRVVCNQPQHF. The DNA for the CDR3 is TGTGCCTGGACCTCGGCCGAGGACAGGGTGGTGTGCAATCAGCCCCAGCATTTT.

This clone came up a few times. The genes are TRBV21-1 and TRBJ1-3. TRBV21-1 is deemed a pseudogene. The CDR3 extends over 15 amino acids. The CDR3 DNA sequence: TGTGCCAGCAGCAAAGGCCGAGACTTTCGGAACACCATATATTTT. Translation: CASSKGRDFRNTIYF.

The rearrangement links TRBV2 to TRBJ1-5; 12 bases are shared with TRBD1. CDR3 length: 15 amino acids. The ends lost 9 bases at V and 7 bases at J; junction bases unmatched: 10. Looked up from germline, CDR1 is SNHLY and CDR2 is FYNNEI. This CDR3 is CASRPGTGGVQPQHF. CDR3 sequence (DNA): TGTGCCAGTCGCCCAGGGACAGGGGGCGTGCAGCCCCAGCATTTT.

The CDR3 spells CASSLGAGRAESAFF. The CDR3 DNA is TGTGCCAGCAGTTTAGGAGCCGGGAGAGCGGAGTCAGCTTTCTTT. The V gene is TRBV28, the J gene TRBJ1-1; D is unresolved. CDR1 and CDR2 from the germline V gene are MDHEN and SYDVKM. V was clipped by 2 bases and J by 10 bases, with 20 bases between them. The CDR3 length is 15 residues.

The chain uses TRBV7-9 and TRBJ2-2; D is undetermined. Germline-derived CDR1 and CDR2 are SEHNR and FQNEAQ (reference sequence). CDR3 length equals 15 residues. V lost 3 bases to trimming and J lost 1 base, with 9 bases between them. CDR3 in amino acids: CASSFFGENTGELFF. The CDR3, as DNA: TGTGCCAGCAGCTTCTTCGGTGAGAACACCGGGGAGCTGTTTTTT.

The V and J genes are TRBV5-1 and TRBJ2-7, with TRBD1 matching 9 bases. With V trimmed by 0 bases and J by 3 bases, 7 bases remained unmatched. This CDR3 spans 16 amino acids. Looked up from germline, CDR1 is SGHRS and CDR2 is YFSETQ. The DNA of the CDR3 is TGCGCCAGCAGCTTGGACACAGGGGGCTTTCGCTACGAGCAGTACTTC. Amino acid sequence: CASSLDTGGFRYEQYF.